Detailed here is one T cell receptor beta chain. In germline, CDR1 is SGHRS, CDR2 YFSETQ. CDR3 length: 16 amino acids. The trim removed 0 bases at V and 5 bases at J, leaving 4 bases unmatched. Using immunoSEQ multiplex PCR, the repertoire was profiled, and TCRdb retains in-frame clones only, with some absent. The sample yields about 61,000 clones, approximately 91% seen once. This record comes from a study of T cell changes during pregnancy in multiple sclerosis. This rearrangement joins TRBV5-1 to TRBJ2-3; TRBD2 agrees at 12 bases. The sample here was peripheral blood, taken in the first trimester of pregnancy. The origin of this receptor is a female donor with multiple sclerosis, enrolled in a pregnancy study. The CDR3 DNA sequence: TGCGCCAGCAGCTTGGCCTTACTAGCGGGAGGAGATACGCAGTATTTT. Translated, it gives CASSLALLAGGDTQYF.